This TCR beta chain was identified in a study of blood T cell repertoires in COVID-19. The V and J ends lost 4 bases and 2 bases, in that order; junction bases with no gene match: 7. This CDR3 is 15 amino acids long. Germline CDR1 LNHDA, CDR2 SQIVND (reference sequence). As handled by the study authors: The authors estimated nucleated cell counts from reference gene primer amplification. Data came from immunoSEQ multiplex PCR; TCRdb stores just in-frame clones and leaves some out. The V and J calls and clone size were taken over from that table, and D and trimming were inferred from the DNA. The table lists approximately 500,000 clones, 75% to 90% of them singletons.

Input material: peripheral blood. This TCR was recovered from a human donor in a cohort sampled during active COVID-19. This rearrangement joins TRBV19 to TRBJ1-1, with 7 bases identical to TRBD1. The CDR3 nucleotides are TGTGCCAGTAGTACTCACAGACAGGGCAACACTGAAGCTTTCTTT. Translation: CASSTHRQGNTEAFF.